This T cell receptor (beta chain) was sequenced for a study of blood T cell repertoires in COVID-19. The sample holds one count of this clone. Using immunoSEQ multiplex PCR, the repertoire was profiled, and TCRdb retains in-frame clones only, with some absent. The sample comprises fewer than 250,000 clones, 85% to 90% of which are singletons, and around 16% rests with the top ten. V trimming: 4 bases; J trimming: 7 bases; junction bases outside the gene matches: 12. CDR3 length: 17 amino acids. Germline CDR1 is LGHNA and CDR2 is YNFKEQ. The V call is TRBV4-2, the J call TRBJ1-4; 10 nucleotides agree with TRBD1. The clonotype originates from a man younger than 40 who had been exposed to COVID-19. Sequenced sample: PBMCs or T cells enriched from blood (not recorded which). The DNA for the CDR3 is TGTGCCAGCAGCCCCGTCGTAAGGGACAGGGGTGGTGAAAAACTGTTTTTT. It codes for CASSPVVRDRGGEKLFF.